This TCR beta chain appears in the sequencing data of a study of shared clonotypes between healthy human individuals. A word on this clone: Its matching antigen is unknown. The same CDR3 also results from other DNA sequences found in this sample.

Study-wide results and caveats: An expected dependence of interdonor clonotype sharing on sequencing depth was noted. Non-shared clonotypes had lower generation probabilities than those shared by all four donors.

The CDR3 spans 12 residues. V was shortened by 3 bases and J by 9 bases, with 6 bases between the two germline ends. Germline CDR1 reads SGHTA; CDR2 reads FQGNSA. The assay was run at deep level. Sequencing was performed with immunoSEQ multiplex PCR; in TCRdb, only in-frame clones are kept and a portion is missing. The sample lists 2 million to 2.5 million clones, approximately 94% occurring once. CD45RA-negative memory and CD45RA+ naive subsets were split from the CD4+ cells. This sequence was found in a man younger than 35 in good health. Specimen: naive CD4+ T cells sorted from blood. As for subset: CD45RA+ positively selected. The V and J genes are TRBV7-2 and TRBJ1-6; no clear D gene. CDR3 loop: CASSLMGSPLHF. The CDR3 DNA reads as TGTGCCAGCAGCTTGATGGGTTCACCCCTCCACTTT.